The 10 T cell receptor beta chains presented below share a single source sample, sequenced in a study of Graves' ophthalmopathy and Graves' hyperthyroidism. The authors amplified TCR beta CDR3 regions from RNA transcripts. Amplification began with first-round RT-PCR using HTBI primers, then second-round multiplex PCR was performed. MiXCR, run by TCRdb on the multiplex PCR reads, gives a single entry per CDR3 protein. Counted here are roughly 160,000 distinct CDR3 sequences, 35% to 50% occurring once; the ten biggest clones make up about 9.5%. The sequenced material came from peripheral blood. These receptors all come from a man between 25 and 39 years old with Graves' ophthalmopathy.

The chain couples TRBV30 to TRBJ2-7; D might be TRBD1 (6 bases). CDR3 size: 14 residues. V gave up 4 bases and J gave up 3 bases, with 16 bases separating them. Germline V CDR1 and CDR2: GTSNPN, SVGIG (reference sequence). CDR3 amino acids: CAWNKGESFYEQYF. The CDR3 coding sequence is TGTGCCTGGAATAAGGGGGAGAGCTTCTACGAGCAGTACTTC.

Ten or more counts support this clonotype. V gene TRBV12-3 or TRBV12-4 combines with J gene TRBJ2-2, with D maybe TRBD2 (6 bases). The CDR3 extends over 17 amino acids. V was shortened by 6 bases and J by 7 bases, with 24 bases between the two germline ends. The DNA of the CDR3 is TGTGCCAGCAGCCCCGATAAACCCGGGACTTCTGACGGGGAGCTGTTTTTT. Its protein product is CASSPDKPGTSDGELFF.

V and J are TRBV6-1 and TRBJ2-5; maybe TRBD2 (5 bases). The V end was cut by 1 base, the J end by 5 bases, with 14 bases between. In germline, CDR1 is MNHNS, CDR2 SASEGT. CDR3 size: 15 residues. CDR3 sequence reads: CASSEEVMGGETQYF. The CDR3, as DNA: TGTGCCAGCAGTGAAGAAGTGATGGGCGGGGAGACCCAGTACTTC.

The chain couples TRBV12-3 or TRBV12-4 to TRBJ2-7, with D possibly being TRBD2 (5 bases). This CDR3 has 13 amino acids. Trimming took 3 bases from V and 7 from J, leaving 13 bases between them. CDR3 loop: CASSLDLVEEQYF. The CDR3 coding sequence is TGTGCCAGCAGTTTGGACTTAGTTGAGGAGCAGTACTTC.

CDR3 coding DNA: TGTGCCAGCAAGGGACAGGGAAACACCGGGGAGCTGTTTTTT. Amino acid sequence: CASKGQGNTGELFF. V gene TRBV12-3 or TRBV12-4 combines with J gene TRBJ2-2; 9 bases line up with TRBD1. J was trimmed by 2 bases and V by 7 bases; bases with no gene match: 2. The CDR3 is made up of 14 amino acids.

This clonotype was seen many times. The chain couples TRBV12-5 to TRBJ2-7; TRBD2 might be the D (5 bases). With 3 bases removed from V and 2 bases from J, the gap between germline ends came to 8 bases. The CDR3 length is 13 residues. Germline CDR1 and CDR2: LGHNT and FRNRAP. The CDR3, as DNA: TGTGCTAGTGGTTTTGGACTTACCTACGAGCAGTACTTC. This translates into CASGFGLTYEQYF. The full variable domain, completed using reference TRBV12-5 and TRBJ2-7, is DARVTQTPRHKVTEMGQEVTMRCQPILGHNTVFWYRQTMMQGLELLAYFRNRAPLDDSGMPKDRFSAEMPDATLATLKIQPSEPRDSAVYFCASGFGLTYEQYFGPGTRLTVT.

CDR3 amino acids: CASSPSGRAGEQYF. The CDR3 nucleotides read TGTGCCAGCAGCCCTAGCGGGAGGGCCGGCGAGCAGTACTTC. The chain carries TRBV7-2 and TRBJ2-7; TRBD2 matches 12 bases. Germline values: CDR1 SGHTA, CDR2 FQGNSA. The CDR3 consists of 14 residues. V was pared by 5 bases and J by 6 bases, with 5 bases of the junction left unmatched.

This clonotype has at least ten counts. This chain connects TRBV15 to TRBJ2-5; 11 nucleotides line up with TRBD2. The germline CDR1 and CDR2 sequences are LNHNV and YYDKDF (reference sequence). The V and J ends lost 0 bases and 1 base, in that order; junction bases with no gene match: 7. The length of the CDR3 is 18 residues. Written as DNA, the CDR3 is TGTGCCACCAGCAGAGATCCGGGGACTAGCGGCACCCAAGAGACCCAGTACTTC. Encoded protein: CATSRDPGTSGTQETQYF.

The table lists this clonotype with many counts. In DNA, the CDR3 is TGTGCCAGCAGCTTCACGTCCTACGAGCAGTACTTC. This gives the protein CASSFTSYEQYF. The chain employs TRBV7-2 and TRBJ2-7; D unclear. Trimming left V 3 bases short and J 1 base short, with 4 bases between. The germline gives CDR1 SGHTA, CDR2 FQGNSA. The CDR3 runs to 12 residues.

DNA of the CDR3: TGTGCCAGCAGGCCCACAGGGGTTGGCGAGCAGTACTTC. As protein: CASRPTGVGEQYF. The chain combines TRBV2 with TRBJ2-7, with 7 bases lining up with TRBD1. The junction had 8 bases not matched to a gene; V was cut back by 6 bases and J by 6 bases. The CDR3 is 13 amino acids. Looked up from germline, CDR1 is SNHLY and CDR2 is FYNNEI.